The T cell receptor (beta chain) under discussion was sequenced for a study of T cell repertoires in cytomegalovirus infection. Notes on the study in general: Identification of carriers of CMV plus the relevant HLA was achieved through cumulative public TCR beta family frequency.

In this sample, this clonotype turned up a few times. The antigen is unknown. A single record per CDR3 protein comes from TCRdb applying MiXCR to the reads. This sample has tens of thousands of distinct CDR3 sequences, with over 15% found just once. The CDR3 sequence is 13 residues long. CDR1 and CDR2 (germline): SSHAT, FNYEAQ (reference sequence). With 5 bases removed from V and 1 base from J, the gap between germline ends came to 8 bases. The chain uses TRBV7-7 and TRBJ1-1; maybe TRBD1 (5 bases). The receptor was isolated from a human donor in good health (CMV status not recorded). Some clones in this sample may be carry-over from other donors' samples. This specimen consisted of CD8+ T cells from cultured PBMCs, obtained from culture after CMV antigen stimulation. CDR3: CASSRTGNTEAFF. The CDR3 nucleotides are TGTGCCAGCAGCCGCACAGGGAACACTGAAGCTTTCTTT.